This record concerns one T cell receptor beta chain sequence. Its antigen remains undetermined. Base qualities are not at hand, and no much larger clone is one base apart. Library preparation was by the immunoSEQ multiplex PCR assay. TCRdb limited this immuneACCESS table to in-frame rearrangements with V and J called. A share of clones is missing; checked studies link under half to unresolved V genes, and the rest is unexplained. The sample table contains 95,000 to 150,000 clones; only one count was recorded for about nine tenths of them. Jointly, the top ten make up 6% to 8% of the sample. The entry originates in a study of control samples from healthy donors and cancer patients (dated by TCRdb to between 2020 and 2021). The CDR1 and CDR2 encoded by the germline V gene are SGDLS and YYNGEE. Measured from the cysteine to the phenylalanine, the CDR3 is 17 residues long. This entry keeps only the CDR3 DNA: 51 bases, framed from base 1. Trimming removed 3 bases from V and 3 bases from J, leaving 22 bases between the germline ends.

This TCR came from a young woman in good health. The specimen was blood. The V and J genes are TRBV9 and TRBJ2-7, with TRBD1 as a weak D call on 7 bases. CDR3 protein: CASSAGDRSAGYYEQYF. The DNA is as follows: TGTGCCAGCAGCGCAGGGGACAGATCTGCGGGGTACTACGAGCAGTACTTC.